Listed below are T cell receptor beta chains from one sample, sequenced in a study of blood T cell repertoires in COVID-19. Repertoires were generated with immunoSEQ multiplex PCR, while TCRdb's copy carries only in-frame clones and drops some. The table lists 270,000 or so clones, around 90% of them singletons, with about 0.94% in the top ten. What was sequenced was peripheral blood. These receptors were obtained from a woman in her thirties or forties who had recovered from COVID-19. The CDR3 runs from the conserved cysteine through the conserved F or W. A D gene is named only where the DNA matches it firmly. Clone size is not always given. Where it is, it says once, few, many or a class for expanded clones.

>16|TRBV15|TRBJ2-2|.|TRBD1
TGTGCCACCAGCAGGGACAGGGCAACGAACACCGGGGAGCTGTTTTTT
CATSRDRATNTGELFF
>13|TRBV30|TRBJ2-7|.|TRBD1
TGTGCCTGGAACCCGGGACAGGGTTCGACGCAGTACTTC
CAWNPGQGSTQYF
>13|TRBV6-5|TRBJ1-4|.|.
TGTGCCAGCAGGGCGGGATCTAATGAAAAACTGTTTTTT
CASRAGSNEKLFF
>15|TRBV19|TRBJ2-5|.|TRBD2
TGTGCCAGTAGTATAGGGACGGCGGGAGAAGAGACCCAGTACTTC
CASSIGTAGEETQYF
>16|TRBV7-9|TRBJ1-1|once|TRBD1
TGTGCCAGCAGCTTAGCACAGGGGTATCGGTCCACTGAAGCTTTCTTT
CASSLAQGYRSTEAFF
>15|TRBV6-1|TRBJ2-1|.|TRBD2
TGTGCCAGCAGTGAAGAGGCGGGAGGGCCGAATGAGCAGTTCTTC
CASSEEAGGPNEQFF
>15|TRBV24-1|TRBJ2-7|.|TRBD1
TGTGCCACCAGTCTCGGTAGGGGGCTGGGCGACGAGCAGTACTTC
CATSLGRGLGDEQYF
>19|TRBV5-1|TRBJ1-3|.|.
TGCGCCAGCAGCTTTGTGGGGGGGACATCGGGATACTCTGGAAACACCATATATTTT
CASSFVGGTSGYSGNTIYF
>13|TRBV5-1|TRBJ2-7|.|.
TGCGCCAGCAGCTCTAGGGGGTATGACGAGCAGTACTTC
CASSSRGYDEQYF
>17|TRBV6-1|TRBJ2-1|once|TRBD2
TGTGCCAGCAGTGCAAGACTAGCGGGAGATCCCTACAATGAGCAGTTCTTC
CASSARLAGDPYNEQFF
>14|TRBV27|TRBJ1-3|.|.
TGTGCCAGCAGTTTGGAGTTTCCTGGAAACACCATATATTTT
CASSLEFPGNTIYF
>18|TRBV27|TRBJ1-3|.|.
TGTGCCAGCAGTTCACTATCGTCACGGGGAAGCTCTGGAAACACCATATATTTT
CASSSLSSRGSSGNTIYF
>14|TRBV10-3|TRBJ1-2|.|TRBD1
TGTGCCATCAGTGCGCGGACAGGGGACTATGGCTACACCTTC
CAISARTGDYGYTF
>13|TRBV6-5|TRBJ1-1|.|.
TGTGCCACCGCACGACAGGTGGACACTGAAGCTTTCTTT
CATARQVDTEAFF
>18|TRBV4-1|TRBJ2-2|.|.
TGCGCCAGCAGCCAAGACCGAACTACGGGACTTAACACCGGGGAGCTGTTTTTT
CASSQDRTTGLNTGELFF
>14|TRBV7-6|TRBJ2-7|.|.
TGTGCCAGCAGCTTTGCGGACAGCTCCTACGAGCAGTACTTC
CASSFADSSYEQYF
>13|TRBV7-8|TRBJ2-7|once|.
TGTGCCAGCAGCCCCAGAAGCTCCTACGAGCAGTACTTC
CASSPRSSYEQYF
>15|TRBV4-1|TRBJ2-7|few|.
TGCGCCAGCAGCCAAGCCCGGGACACTGCCTACGAGCAGTACTTC
CASSQARDTAYEQYF
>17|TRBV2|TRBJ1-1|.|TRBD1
TGTGCCAGCAGTGAAGTAAGGGGGCGGAAGGCGAACACTGAAGCTTTCTTT
CASSEVRGRKANTEAFF
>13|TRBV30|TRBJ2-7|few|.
TGTGCCTGGAGTATGGGGGCCGTGCGGGAGCAGTACTTC
CAWSMGAVREQYF
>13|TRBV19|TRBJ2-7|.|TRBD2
TGTGCCAGTAGCGGGACTAGCGGGAACGAGCAGTACTTC
CASSGTSGNEQYF
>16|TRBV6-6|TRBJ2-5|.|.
TGTGCCAGCAGTTACTCGCTAATTGGTGATGAAGAGACCCAGTACTTC
CASSYSLIGDEETQYF
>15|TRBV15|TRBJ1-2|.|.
TGTGCCACCAGCAGTGAACCCGGGACTCAGTATGGCTACACCTTC
CATSSEPGTQYGYTF
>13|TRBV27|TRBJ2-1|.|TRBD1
TGTGCCAGCAGTACAGGGGCCTCCAATGAGCAGTTCTTC
CASSTGASNEQFF
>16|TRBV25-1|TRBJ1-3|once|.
TGTGCCAGCAGTGAATGGGAGGGGACCGCAGGAAACACCATATATTTT
CASSEWEGTAGNTIYF
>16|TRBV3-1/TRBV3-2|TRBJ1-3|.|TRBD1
TGTGCCAGCAGCCAAGAGGACAGGGTCGGCGGAAACACCATATATTTT
CASSQEDRVGGNTIYF
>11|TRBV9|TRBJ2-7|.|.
TGTGCCAGCAGCGTTGACTCCGAGCAGTACTTC
CASSVDSEQYF
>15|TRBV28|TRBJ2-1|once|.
TGTGCCAGCACTACCACTGAGGCGGTTTACAATGAGCAGTTCTTC
CASTTTEAVYNEQFF
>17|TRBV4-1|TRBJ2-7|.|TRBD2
TGCGCCAGCAGCCAAGATCCCGGCGGGAGTCTTGCCTACGAGCAGTACTTC
CASSQDPGGSLAYEQYF
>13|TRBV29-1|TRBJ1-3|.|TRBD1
TGCAGCGGAAAAACAGGGGGGCGAAACACCATATATTTT
CSGKTGGRNTIYF
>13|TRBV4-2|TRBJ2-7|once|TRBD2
TGTGCCAGCAGCCAGGGGACTAGCGCCGAGCAGTACTTC
CASSQGTSAEQYF
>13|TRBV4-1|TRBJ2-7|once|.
TGCGCCAGCAGCCGAGGGAACGCCTACGAGCAGTACTTC
CASSRGNAYEQYF
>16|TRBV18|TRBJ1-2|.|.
TGTGCCAGCTCACCACTCGACCTCCGGGGGAACCATGGCTACACCTTC
CASSPLDLRGNHGYTF
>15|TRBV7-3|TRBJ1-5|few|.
TGTGCCAGCCCCGGGGAGCGACGTAGCAATCAGCCCCAGCATTTT
CASPGERRSNQPQHF
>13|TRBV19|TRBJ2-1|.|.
TGTGCCAGTAGTATAGGGGCGGGGTATGAGCAGTTCTTC
CASSIGAGYEQFF
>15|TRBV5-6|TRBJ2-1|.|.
TGTGCCAGCAGCTTCTCCGGGAGAATCGGCAATGAGCAGTTCTTC
CASSFSGRIGNEQFF
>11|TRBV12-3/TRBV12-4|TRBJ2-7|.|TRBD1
TGTGCCAGCAGTACAGGGGGCGCTCAGTACTTC
CASSTGGAQYF
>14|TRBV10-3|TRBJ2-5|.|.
TGTGCCATCAGTGAGTCGATAGGGGCGCAGACCCAGTACTTC
CAISESIGAQTQYF
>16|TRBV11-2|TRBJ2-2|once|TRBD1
TGTGCCAGCAGCTTTCTCGGGACAGGGATCACCGGGGAGCTGTTTTTT
CASSFLGTGITGELFF
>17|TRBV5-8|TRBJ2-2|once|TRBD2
TGTGCCAGCAGCGGCGGGAGGTTGAGCCTTAACACCGGGGAGCTGTTTTTT
CASSGGRLSLNTGELFF
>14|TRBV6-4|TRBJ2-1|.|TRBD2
TGTGCCAGCAGGCTATCTGCGGGAGAAGGTGAGCAGTTCTTC
CASRLSAGEGEQFF
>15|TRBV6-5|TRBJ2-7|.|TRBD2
TGTGCCAGCCTAAACGGGGGGGGCGCAATATACGAGCAGTACTTC
CASLNGGGAIYEQYF
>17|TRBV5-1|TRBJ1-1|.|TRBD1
TGCGCCAGCAGCTTGGCCCCAGGGGGCGCATGGGGCACTGAAGCTTTCTTT
CASSLAPGGAWGTEAFF
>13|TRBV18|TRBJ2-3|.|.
TGTGCCAGCTCACCACCCGTCGGGGTTACGCAGTATTTT
CASSPPVGVTQYF
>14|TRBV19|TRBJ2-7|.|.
TGTGCCAGTAGTATGAACTACGCTATGGGCGAGCAGTACTTC
CASSMNYAMGEQYF